This is a list of T cell receptor beta chains from one sample in a study of early T cells in non-severe SARS-CoV-2 infection. TCRdb analysed the 5' RACE reads with MiXCR anew, one entry per CDR3 protein. The table records some 98,000 distinct CDR3 sequences, around 10% of them present only once. The specimen was whole blood. The receptors derive from an adult who was a healthcare worker with PCR-confirmed SARS-CoV-2 infection or an uninfected control (not recorded which). CDR3s include the opening cysteine and the closing phenylalanine or tryptophan. The D gene is left open where the match is weak. The listing skips clone size in some rows; elsewhere it reads once, few, many or a size class.

clone_size: many; j_call: TRBJ2-2; v_call: TRBV24-1; d_call: NA; cdr3_nt: TGTGCCACCAGTGATCCGAGTAAAACCGGGGAGCTGTTTTTT; cdr3_aa: CATSDPSKTGELFF
clone_size: few; j_call: TRBJ2-1; v_call: TRBV20-1; d_call: NA; cdr3_nt: TGCAGTGCTAGTGGAACAGCAGCTAGGGATGAGCAGTTCTTC; cdr3_aa: CSASGTAARDEQFF
clone_size: NA; j_call: TRBJ1-4; v_call: TRBV5-1; d_call: TRBD1; cdr3_nt: TGCGCCAGCAGCGGACAGGGGGCGAAAGAAAAACTGTTTTTT; cdr3_aa: CASSGQGAKEKLFF
clone_size: many; j_call: TRBJ1-5; v_call: TRBV20-1; d_call: NA; cdr3_nt: TGCAGTGCTTCCTTGGGGGGCTCGGCTCAGCCCCAGCATTTT; cdr3_aa: CSASLGGSAQPQHF
clone_size: many; j_call: TRBJ1-1; v_call: TRBV18; d_call: NA; cdr3_nt: TGTGCCAGCTCGCCATTCGGGGAAACGAACACTGAAGCTTTCTTT; cdr3_aa: CASSPFGETNTEAFF
clone_size: few; j_call: TRBJ1-5; v_call: TRBV18; d_call: NA; cdr3_nt: TGTGCCAGCTCATCGACAGAGCATAGCAATCAGCCCCAGCATTTT; cdr3_aa: CASSSTEHSNQPQHF
clone_size: NA; j_call: TRBJ2-7; v_call: TRBV10-3; d_call: TRBD1; cdr3_nt: TGTGCCATCAGCTCCGGGACAGGGATTGAGGAGCAGTACTTC; cdr3_aa: CAISSGTGIEEQYF
clone_size: many; j_call: TRBJ1-5; v_call: TRBV4-1; d_call: NA; cdr3_nt: TGCGCCAGCAGCCAAGTAACAGGCAATCAGCCCCAGCATTTT; cdr3_aa: CASSQVTGNQPQHF
clone_size: many; j_call: TRBJ2-5; v_call: TRBV11-2; d_call: NA; cdr3_nt: TGTGCCAGCAGCTTAGATAAAGAGACCCAGTACTTC; cdr3_aa: CASSLDKETQYF
clone_size: NA; j_call: TRBJ2-7; v_call: TRBV27; d_call: TRBD2; cdr3_nt: TGTGCCAGCAGCCCGGTAGCGGGGGGGCACAGCGAGCAGTACTTC; cdr3_aa: CASSPVAGGHSEQYF
clone_size: NA; j_call: TRBJ2-1; v_call: TRBV12-3/TRBV12-4; d_call: NA; cdr3_nt: TGTGCCAGCAGTTTAGGGAACGGCAATGAGCAGTTCTTC; cdr3_aa: CASSLGNGNEQFF
clone_size: NA; j_call: TRBJ2-1; v_call: TRBV2; d_call: NA; cdr3_nt: TGTGCCAGCATCGGGAGCTCCTACAATGAGCAGTTCTTC; cdr3_aa: CASIGSSYNEQFF
clone_size: NA; j_call: TRBJ2-3; v_call: TRBV19; d_call: NA; cdr3_nt: TGTGCCAGTAGTACGGGGGACTCATATACGCAGTATTTT; cdr3_aa: CASSTGDSYTQYF
clone_size: NA; j_call: TRBJ2-2; v_call: TRBV29-1; d_call: TRBD2; cdr3_nt: TGCAGCGTTGTTCCTAGCGGGAGGCTCGACACCGGGGAGCTGTTTTTT; cdr3_aa: CSVVPSGRLDTGELFF
clone_size: few; j_call: TRBJ2-7; v_call: TRBV28; d_call: NA; cdr3_nt: TGTGCCAGCAGTCCGCCTTTCTACGAGCAGTACTTC; cdr3_aa: CASSPPFYEQYF
clone_size: many; j_call: TRBJ1-5; v_call: TRBV9; d_call: NA; cdr3_nt: TGTGCCAGCAGCGCGGAACCGTATCAGCCCCAGCATTTT; cdr3_aa: CASSAEPYQPQHF
clone_size: NA; j_call: TRBJ1-5; v_call: TRBV3-1; d_call: NA; cdr3_nt: TGTGCCAGCAGCCCAGACCTCAATCAGCCCCAGCATTTT; cdr3_aa: CASSPDLNQPQHF
clone_size: NA; j_call: TRBJ1-2; v_call: TRBV3-1; d_call: TRBD1; cdr3_nt: TGTGCCAGCAGCCAACTTCCCCGGCAGGGGGGTTATGGCTACACCTTC; cdr3_aa: CASSQLPRQGGYGYTF
clone_size: NA; j_call: TRBJ2-3; v_call: TRBV28; d_call: TRBD2; cdr3_nt: TGTGCCAGCAGCCCCGGGACTAGCGGGATCAGGGCGGATACGCAGTATTTT; cdr3_aa: CASSPGTSGIRADTQYF
clone_size: few; j_call: TRBJ2-1; v_call: TRBV20-1; d_call: TRBD2; cdr3_nt: TGCAGTGCTAGAGGCGGGGGTTCCTACAATGAGCAGTTCTTC; cdr3_aa: CSARGGGSYNEQFF
clone_size: few; j_call: TRBJ2-7; v_call: TRBV7-2; d_call: TRBD1; cdr3_nt: TGTGCCAGCAGCTTAGCGGACAGGGTAAACGAGCAGTACTTC; cdr3_aa: CASSLADRVNEQYF
clone_size: NA; j_call: TRBJ1-6; v_call: TRBV28; d_call: NA; cdr3_nt: TGTGCCAGCAGACTGGGGGACTCATATAATTCACCCCTCCACTTT; cdr3_aa: CASRLGDSYNSPLHF
clone_size: few; j_call: TRBJ1-1; v_call: TRBV6-5; d_call: NA; cdr3_nt: TGTGCCAGCAGTCATGAAGCTTTCTTT; cdr3_aa: CASSHEAFF
clone_size: many; j_call: TRBJ2-3; v_call: TRBV6-5; d_call: TRBD2; cdr3_nt: TGTGCCAGCAGTTACGGGTTTAGGGCTAGCGGTGTCCCAGATACGCAGTATTTT; cdr3_aa: CASSYGFRASGVPDTQYF
clone_size: many; j_call: TRBJ2-7; v_call: TRBV11-3; d_call: NA; cdr3_nt: TGTGCCAGCAGCTTACAGGGAGCGGCCTCCTACGAGCAGTACTTC; cdr3_aa: CASSLQGAASYEQYF
clone_size: few; j_call: TRBJ1-1; v_call: TRBV10-3; d_call: TRBD1; cdr3_nt: TGTGCCATCAGGACAGGGACCACTGAAGCTTTCTTT; cdr3_aa: CAIRTGTTEAFF
clone_size: NA; j_call: TRBJ1-3; v_call: TRBV5-4; d_call: NA; cdr3_nt: TGTGCCAGCAGCTTGGGCTCCTTCTCTTCTGGAAACACCATATATTTT; cdr3_aa: CASSLGSFSSGNTIYF
clone_size: NA; j_call: TRBJ2-7; v_call: TRBV4-1; d_call: NA; cdr3_nt: TGCGCCAGCAGCCAAATTGTGCAGCCCCTGGCGGAGCAGTACTTC; cdr3_aa: CASSQIVQPLAEQYF
clone_size: NA; j_call: TRBJ1-2; v_call: TRBV18; d_call: TRBD1; cdr3_nt: TGTGCCAGCTCACCGGACAGGGGCGTCTATGGCTACACCTTC; cdr3_aa: CASSPDRGVYGYTF
clone_size: few; j_call: TRBJ2-5; v_call: TRBV18; d_call: NA; cdr3_nt: TGTGCCAGCTCACCACTGGCCTCAAGCTGGGAGACCCAGTACTTC; cdr3_aa: CASSPLASSWETQYF
clone_size: many; j_call: TRBJ2-7; v_call: TRBV27; d_call: TRBD1; cdr3_nt: TGTGCCAGCAGCCGGCACAGGGGACCCTACGAGCAGTACTTC; cdr3_aa: CASSRHRGPYEQYF
clone_size: few; j_call: TRBJ1-6; v_call: TRBV20-1; d_call: TRBD1; cdr3_nt: TGCAGTGCGCACCCGGGACAGGGTATAGGCTCACCCCTCCACTTT; cdr3_aa: CSAHPGQGIGSPLHF
clone_size: NA; j_call: TRBJ2-7; v_call: TRBV12-3/TRBV12-4; d_call: NA; cdr3_nt: TGTGCCAGCAGTTTACCCAGGGCAGAGCAGTACTTC; cdr3_aa: CASSLPRAEQYF
clone_size: NA; j_call: TRBJ1-3; v_call: TRBV7-2; d_call: NA; cdr3_nt: TGTGCCAGCAGCTTAGAGCCCGGACGTAGAAACACCATATATTTT; cdr3_aa: CASSLEPGRRNTIYF
clone_size: NA; j_call: TRBJ1-1; v_call: TRBV5-1; d_call: NA; cdr3_nt: TGCGCCAGCAGCCCCTCGGACCGGGGTAGCCTCGCTGAAGCTTTCTTT; cdr3_aa: CASSPSDRGSLAEAFF
clone_size: many; j_call: TRBJ1-4; v_call: TRBV29-1; d_call: TRBD1; cdr3_nt: TGCAGCGTTGAGACAGGGGGCCCGGGTGAAAAACTGTTTTTT; cdr3_aa: CSVETGGPGEKLFF
clone_size: NA; j_call: TRBJ2-7; v_call: TRBV28; d_call: TRBD1; cdr3_nt: TGTGCCAGCAGTCCACCGACAGGGCACGAGCAGTACTTC; cdr3_aa: CASSPPTGHEQYF
clone_size: many; j_call: TRBJ2-7; v_call: TRBV20-1; d_call: NA; cdr3_nt: TGCAGTGCTCACCGACCGGGACCAAAAGAGGAGCAGTACTTC; cdr3_aa: CSAHRPGPKEEQYF
clone_size: NA; j_call: TRBJ2-2; v_call: TRBV5-1; d_call: TRBD2; cdr3_nt: TGCGCCAGCAGCTTGGTAGCGGGAGGCAGCGGGGAGCTGTTTTTT; cdr3_aa: CASSLVAGGSGELFF
clone_size: NA; j_call: TRBJ2-1; v_call: TRBV11-2; d_call: NA; cdr3_nt: TGTGCCAGCAGCTTAGTTGTGGGCGCCCCAAATGAGCAGTTCTTC; cdr3_aa: CASSLVVGAPNEQFF
clone_size: NA; j_call: TRBJ2-7; v_call: TRBV19; d_call: TRBD1; cdr3_nt: TGTGCCAGTAGGATCGGGACAGGGATAAGGAACGAGCAGTACTTC; cdr3_aa: CASRIGTGIRNEQYF
clone_size: many; j_call: TRBJ2-1; v_call: TRBV27; d_call: NA; cdr3_nt: TGTGCCAGCAGTTTTACGGGAAGGAATGAGCAGTTCTTC; cdr3_aa: CASSFTGRNEQFF
clone_size: few; j_call: TRBJ2-5; v_call: TRBV1; d_call: NA; cdr3_nt: TGCACCAGCAGCCAGAAGGGGGCTAGCCCCAACCGGACCCAGTACTTC; cdr3_aa: CTSSQKGASPNRTQYF
clone_size: many; j_call: TRBJ1-5; v_call: TRBV2; d_call: NA; cdr3_nt: TGTGCCAGCAGTAAAGACCAGCAGCCCCAGCATTTT; cdr3_aa: CASSKDQQPQHF
clone_size: NA; j_call: TRBJ1-4; v_call: TRBV7-9; d_call: NA; cdr3_nt: TGTGCCAGCAGCTTAGCGGAAACAGGGAAGGTAGCTAATGAAAAACTGTTTTTT; cdr3_aa: CASSLAETGKVANEKLFF
clone_size: many; j_call: TRBJ1-2; v_call: TRBV29-1; d_call: NA; cdr3_nt: TGCAGCGTTGATGTCGGCAGACTCTATGGCTACACCTTC; cdr3_aa: CSVDVGRLYGYTF
clone_size: many; j_call: TRBJ2-1; v_call: TRBV11-1; d_call: NA; cdr3_nt: TGTGCCAGCAGCTTCCGGGAGAATGAGCAGTTCTTC; cdr3_aa: CASSFRENEQFF
clone_size: many; j_call: TRBJ2-3; v_call: TRBV5-1; d_call: TRBD1; cdr3_nt: TGCGCCAGCAGCTTGGTATCGGGACAGCGCACAGATACGCAGTATTTT; cdr3_aa: CASSLVSGQRTDTQYF
clone_size: many; j_call: TRBJ2-2; v_call: TRBV29-1; d_call: NA; cdr3_nt: TGCAGCTCAAGAATGGGGAACACCGGGGAGCTGTTTTTT; cdr3_aa: CSSRMGNTGELFF
clone_size: few; j_call: TRBJ2-7; v_call: TRBV10-3; d_call: NA; cdr3_nt: TGTGCCATCAGTGAGTCGGGCAGGGAGGACTACGAGCAGTACTTC; cdr3_aa: CAISESGREDYEQYF
clone_size: many; j_call: TRBJ1-5; v_call: TRBV28; d_call: TRBD1; cdr3_nt: TGTGCCAGCAGTCGAGACAGACAGGGGACAAATCAGCCCCAGCATTTT; cdr3_aa: CASSRDRQGTNQPQHF